This T cell receptor beta chain was sequenced during a study of monozygotic twins with cystic fibrosis. Regarding the study as a whole: Shared CDR3 numbers were not associated with age, concordance or severity.

TCRdb's copy holds only in-frame clones and misses some; the assay was immunoSEQ multiplex PCR. This sample has around 23,000 clones, with 75% to 95% found just once. About this clone itself: Antigen specificity is unknown.

The CDR3 spans 11 residues. Germline V gene lookup returns CDR1 SGHDT and CDR2 YYEEEE. V dropped 0 bases and J dropped 5 bases, with 2 bases sitting between them. The sequence derives from a girl between 2 and 10 years old with cystic fibrosis. V usage is TRBV5-6 and J usage is TRBJ2-5; D unclear. The sample consisted of blood. The CDR3: CASSLVETQYF. DNA for the CDR3: TGTGCCAGCAGCTTGGTGGAGACCCAGTACTTC.